This T cell receptor (beta chain) was recorded in a study of OX40 agonist ivuxolimab in advanced cancers. Study-level results: CD8+ T cells (on average) carried more expanded clones than CD4+ T cells.

Assay used: immunoSEQ multiplex PCR; TCRdb lists only in-frame clones, some missing. The data show roughly 50,000 clones, 85% to 90% seen once. Concerning this clone itself: Its target is not known.

Per the germline V gene, CDR1 is MNHEY and CDR2 is SMNVEV (reference sequence). Trimming took off 3 bases at V and 4 bases at J, with 13 bases between the two ends. This CDR3 has 14 residues. The source material was CD4+ or CD8+ T cells sorted from blood, sampled in a trial of the OX40 agonist ivuxolimab. The source of this sequence is an adult with an advanced solid tumor such as melanoma, head and neck, liver or kidney cancer. The rearrangement joins TRBV27 to TRBJ2-7; no clear D gene. CDR3 sequence (DNA): TGTGCCAGCAGTTTCGGCGAGAGACGTTACGAGCAGTACTTC. Its protein product is CASSFGERRYEQYF.